This paragraph reports one TCR beta chain. Its antigen is as yet unknown. This sample stems from a study of a mutant IDH1 vaccine in newly diagnosed glioma. Time point defined: week 5, during vaccination. What each vaccine dose contained was 300 ug of mutant IDH1 20-mer peptide, accompanied by topical imiquimod. Germline V gives CDR1 WNHNN, CDR2 SYGVQD (reference sequence). The CDR3 loop spans 15 amino acids. The V and J ends lost 3 bases and 2 bases respectively, with 12 bases between them. Sequencing was performed with immunoSEQ multiplex PCR; in TCRdb, only in-frame clones are kept and a portion is missing. The data contain about 59,000 clones, 85% to 90% of them singletons.

The source is a woman between 40 and 55 years old with glioma. This specimen was PBMCs, taken from a glioma patient whose treatment included an IDH1 peptide vaccine. The rearrangement uses TRBV10-1 and TRBJ2-3; no clear D. CDR3 region: CASSDPSRPTDTQYF. DNA of the CDR3: TGCGCCAGCAGTGACCCCAGTCGTCCCACAGATACGCAGTATTTT.